The 27 T cell receptor beta chains given below trace back to one sample, sequenced in a study of cytomegalovirus exposure and HLA in healthy donors. 60 Vbeta and 13 Jbeta primers were used in PCR. Sequencing was performed with immunoSEQ multiplex PCR; in TCRdb, only in-frame clones are kept and a portion is missing. The table includes 150,000 to 200,000 clones, about four fifths detected once. The sequenced sample consisted of PBMCs. The origin of the receptors is a man aged 50-59 years in good health and CMV-seropositive.

This clone was seen just once. This chain uses TRBV28 with TRBJ1-1; TRBD1 might be the D (6 bases). The V and J ends lost 3 bases and 2 bases respectively, with 10 bases between them. CDR3 length: 14 amino acids. Germline V CDR1 and CDR2: MDHEN, SYDVKM. CDR3 sequence: CASSFPGVNTEAFF. In DNA, the CDR3 is TGTGCCAGCAGTTTTCCAGGGGTAAACACTGAAGCTTTCTTT.

This clone was seen only once. CDR3 sequence: CAWSDRRRVEKLFF. CDR3 nucleotides: TGTGCCTGGTCCGACAGAAGAAGGGTTGAAAAACTGTTTTTT. The genes are TRBV30 and TRBJ1-4; possibly TRBD1 for D (5 bases). The V end lost 5 bases, the J end lost 7 bases, and 17 bases lay between the germline ends. The length of the CDR3 is 14 residues. Germline-derived CDR1 and CDR2 are GTSNPN and SVGIG (reference sequence).

The chain couples TRBV28 to TRBJ2-3; no definite D call. Trimming cost V 6 bases and J 5 bases, with 6 bases left between them. The CDR3 is 11 amino acids. The germline gives CDR1 MDHEN, CDR2 SYDVKM. The CDR3 DNA sequence: TGTGCCAGCAGCCCGGTAGATACGCAGTATTTT. This encodes CASSPVDTQYF.

The chain combines TRBV30 with TRBJ2-1; the D gene is possibly TRBD2 (5 bases). Germline CDR1 is GTSNPN and CDR2 is SVGIG (reference sequence). The length of the CDR3 is 14 residues. V was clipped by 1 base and J by 4 bases, with 11 bases between them. CDR3 residues: CAWSGGNVYNEQFF. The CDR3 DNA sequence: TGTGCCTGGAGTGGAGGGAACGTATACAATGAGCAGTTCTTC.

The genes are TRBV19 and TRBJ1-6; tentative D call: TRBD1 (6 bases). Trimming took off 6 bases at V and 0 bases at J, with 18 bases between the two ends. The germline gives CDR1 LNHDA, CDR2 SQIVND (reference sequence). The CDR3 is 18 residues long. The CDR3: CASSYRVTRSSYNSPLHF. The CDR3 nucleotides read TGTGCCAGTAGCTACAGGGTTACGAGAAGCTCCTATAATTCACCCCTCCACTTT.

This sequence joins TRBV7-9 and TRBJ2-3; 9 bases fit TRBD2. The germline V gene has CDR1 SEHNR and CDR2 FQNEAQ (reference sequence). V gave up 8 bases and J gave up 10 bases; unmatched junction bases: 13. CDR3 length: 14 amino acids. The CDR3 DNA reads as TGTGCCAGCGCCGTTGCGGGGGGGCTGGAAGCGCAGTATTTT. Amino acids: CASAVAGGLEAQYF.

J is TRBJ2-1 and V is TRBV18; tentatively, D is TRBD2 (5 bases). The germline CDR1 and CDR2 sequences are KGHSH and LQKENI. The CDR3 length is 14 residues. V was clipped by 3 bases and J by 5 bases, with 11 bases between them. The CDR3 is CASSPSTRDNEQFF. For the CDR3, the DNA is TGTGCCAGCTCACCCTCCACTAGGGACAATGAGCAGTTCTTC.

This sequence joins TRBV6-6 and TRBJ1-1; maybe TRBD1 (5 bases). Germline values: CDR1 MNHNY, CDR2 SVGAGI (reference sequence). The V and J ends lost 6 bases and 5 bases respectively, with 16 bases between them. The CDR3 spans 14 residues. CDR3 DNA sequence: TGTGCCAGCAGCCTCAGGGTGGGGGGAACTGAAGCTTTCTTT. As protein: CASSLRVGGTEAFF.

The chain uses TRBV7-8 and TRBJ2-1; 10 bases map to TRBD1. The CDR3 loop spans 15 amino acids. CDR1 and CDR2 (germline): SGHVS, FQNEAQ. Losses at the gene ends were 6 bases for V and 8 bases for J; bases not matched to a gene: 10. The CDR3 region has the DNA TGTGCCAGCAGGAGGACAGGGGGTCTAATTGATGAGCAGTTCTTC. Translation gives CASRRTGGLIDEQFF.

DNA for the CDR3: TGTGCCAGCAGCTGGTCCTCAGGGGGCTCCTACGAGCAGTACTTC. It translates to CASSWSSGGSYEQYF. The chain carries TRBV7-9 and TRBJ2-7, with 7 bases identical to TRBD1. Germline V CDR1 and CDR2: SEHNR, FQNEAQ (reference sequence). The CDR3 sequence is 15 residues long. Trimming at V came to 4 bases and at J to 0 bases, leaving 6 bases not matched to a gene.

The chain uses TRBV9 and TRBJ2-7; weak D call: TRBD1 (6 bases). Germline CDR1 SGDLS, CDR2 YYNGEE. This CDR3 spans 14 amino acids. V lost 4 bases and J 2 bases, leaving 13 bases between the germline ends. As DNA, the CDR3 is TGTGCCAGCAGCCCTAGGACAGAGACCTACGAGCAGTACTTC. Its translation: CASSPRTETYEQYF.

The chain combines TRBV10-3 with TRBJ2-7; D possibly corresponds to TRBD2 (5 bases). The CDR3 runs to 14 residues. Germline V gives CDR1 ENHRY, CDR2 SYGVKD. Deletions cut 6 bases from V and 5 bases from J, with 17 bases between. CDR3 protein: CAIRGEPGIDEQYF. Here the CDR3 DNA reads TGTGCCATCAGGGGAGAGCCGGGGATCGACGAGCAGTACTTC.

The rearrangement uses TRBV5-6 and TRBJ2-1; D not resolved. Trimming left V 4 bases short and J 9 bases short, with 17 bases between. CDR1 and CDR2 from the germline V gene are SGHDT and YYEEEE. The CDR3 spans 14 residues. CDR3 loop: CASSTTTRPGEQFF. The CDR3 nucleotides read TGTGCCAGCAGCACCACAACTCGGCCGGGTGAGCAGTTCTTC.

V usage is TRBV29-1 and J usage is TRBJ1-1; 9 bases map to TRBD1. CDR1 and CDR2 (germline): SQVTM, ANQGSEA. CDR3 length equals 12 residues. V dropped 4 bases and J dropped 5; count of bases not matched to a gene: 2. This chain's CDR3 is CSVGQGGTEAFF. The CDR3 DNA is TGCAGCGTTGGACAGGGGGGGACTGAAGCTTTCTTT.

The rearrangement links TRBV5-4 to TRBJ2-3; 12 bases match TRBD2. V lost 0 bases and J lost 2; bases outside the gene matches: 7. Germline V CDR1 and CDR2: SGHNT, YYREEE (reference sequence). This CDR3 is built from 18 residues. The CDR3 nucleotides read TGTGCCAGCAGCTTGGCCCTAGCGGGGGGGCTTTCCACAGATACGCAGTATTTT. Encoded protein: CASSLALAGGLSTDTQYF.

About this clone itself: The same CDR3 can be traced to other DNA sequences in this sample. J is TRBJ2-5 and V is TRBV2, with 14 bases lining up with TRBD2. CDR3 length equals 16 residues. V lost 5 bases and J lost 5; bases outside the gene matches: 7. Per the germline V gene, CDR1 is SNHLY and CDR2 is FYNNEI. The CDR3 loop is CASSTGLAGGQETQYF. Here the CDR3 DNA reads TGTGCCAGCAGTACCGGACTAGCGGGGGGTCAGGAGACCCAGTACTTC.

The chain links TRBV9 to TRBJ1-1; D is undetermined. The CDR3 contains 15 residues. Trimming removed 0 bases from V and 1 base from J, with 10 bases in between. Germline V CDR1 and CDR2: SGDLS, YYNGEE. The CDR3 DNA reads as TGTGCCAGCAGCGTAGGAGGGATGGGGAACACTGAAGCTTTCTTT. Its translation is CASSVGGMGNTEAFF.

This clone was detected only a few times. V usage is TRBV7-2 and J usage is TRBJ1-5; D may be TRBD1 (6 bases). Germline V CDR1 and CDR2: SGHTA, FQGNSA. V lost 1 base, J lost 9 bases, and 22 bases lay in between. The CDR3 has 17 residues. This CDR3 is CASSLEPTGGSQWPQHF. The CDR3 region has the DNA TGTGCCAGCAGCTTAGAACCGACAGGCGGGTCCCAATGGCCCCAGCATTTT. Full variable domain (remainder filled in from reference TRBV7-2 and TRBJ1-5): GAGVSQSPSNKVTEKGKDVELRCDPISGHTALYWYRQSLGQGLEFLIYFQGNSAPDKSGLPSDRFSAERTGGSVSTLTIQRTQQEDSAVYLCASSLEPTGGSQWPQHFGDGTRLSIL.

The rearrangement joins TRBV7-9 to TRBJ2-7; no firm D call. Germline CDR1 is SEHNR and CDR2 is FQNEAQ (reference sequence). Between the trimmed V and J ends, which lost 2 bases and 5 bases, there was a span of 7 bases. The CDR3 spans 12 residues. DNA for the CDR3: TGTGCCAGCAGCTTAATCCGGGACGAGCAGTACTTC. Encoded protein: CASSLIRDEQYF. Supplemented by reference TRBV7-9 and TRBJ2-7, the full variable domain reads DTGVSQNPRHKITKRGQNVTFRCDPISEHNRLYWYRQTLGQGPEFLTYFQNEAQLEKSRLLSDRFSAERPKGSFSTLEIQRTEQGDSAMYLCASSLIRDEQYFGPGTRLTVT.

V usage is TRBV4-2 and J usage is TRBJ2-7; TRBD1 aligns across 11 bases. CDR3 size: 17 residues. The trim removed 4 bases at V and 2 bases at J, leaving 10 bases unmatched. Germline V gene sequence: CDR1 LGHNA, CDR2 YNFKEQ. The CDR3: CASSREIPGQGAYEQYF. The CDR3 DNA follows: TGTGCCAGCAGCCGCGAGATTCCGGGACAGGGGGCCTACGAGCAGTACTTC.

The chain recombines TRBV11-2 with TRBJ1-2; no reliable D call. V lost 0 bases to trimming and J lost 6 bases, with 14 bases between them. CDR3 length: 15 residues. Germline CDR1 is SGHAT and CDR2 is FQNNGV. The CDR3, as DNA: TGTGCCAGCAGCTTAGATCTAGAGGCTCTGAATGGCTACACCTTC. Protein: CASSLDLEALNGYTF.

The chain couples TRBV19 to TRBJ1-2; D remains unclear. Germline CDR1 and CDR2: LNHDA and SQIVND (reference sequence). V lost 1 base, J lost 0 bases, and 9 bases lay in between. There are 15 residues in the CDR3. CDR3 nucleotide sequence: TGTGCCAGTAGTATAGGTTACTCGGCTAACTATGGCTACACCTTC. This gives the protein CASSIGYSANYGYTF. Complete variable domain (other parts from reference TRBV19 and TRBJ1-2): DGGITQSPKYLFRKEGQNVTLSCEQNLNHDAMYWYRQDPGQGLRLIYYSQIVNDFQKGDIAEGYSVSREKKESFPLTVTSAQKNPTAFYLCASSIGYSANYGYTFGSGTRLTVV.

The V gene is TRBV6-5, the J gene TRBJ1-2; 9 bases map to TRBD1. This CDR3 has 14 amino acids. The germline gives CDR1 MNHEY, CDR2 SVGAGI. V gave up 2 bases and J gave up 5 bases; unmatched junction bases: 3. The CDR3 DNA is TGTGCCAGCAGTTACGCGGGACAGGGATATGGCTACACCTTC. Encoded protein: CASSYAGQGYGYTF.

This rearrangement joins TRBV18 to TRBJ1-1; 9 nucleotides align to TRBD1. The CDR3 length is 15 residues. Germline assignment: CDR1 KGHSH and CDR2 LQKENI. Trimming took 6 bases from V and 4 from J; bases not matched to a gene: 9. CDR3 sequence: CASSPGTGLTTEAFF. CDR3 DNA sequence: TGTGCCAGCTCCCCCGGGACAGGGTTGACCACTGAAGCTTTCTTT.

This clone was counted only a few times. The chain recombines TRBV15 with TRBJ1-1; D is perhaps TRBD1 (5 bases). The CDR3 sequence is 15 residues long. Trimming removed 5 bases at V and 3 bases at J, with 16 bases between. Germline CDR1 reads LNHNV; CDR2 reads YYDKDF (reference sequence). CDR3 bases: TGTGCCACCAGCCCCCGGCGGGGGGAGTACACTGAAGCTTTCTTT. Translated, it gives CATSPRRGEYTEAFF.

The chain uses TRBV28 and TRBJ2-4, with TRBD1 matching over 8 bases. CDR3 length equals 15 residues. Germline V CDR1 and CDR2: MDHEN, SYDVKM. V trimming: 2 bases; J trimming: 9 bases; junction bases outside the gene matches: 9. The CDR3 reads CASSLGRDRSGIQYF. The CDR3 bases are TGTGCCAGCAGTTTAGGGCGGGACAGGTCGGGCATTCAGTACTTC.

This clone was counted once. The J gene is TRBJ1-2, the V gene TRBV7-6, with no clear D. The CDR3 consists of 15 residues. Trimming cost V 1 base and J 1 base, with 10 bases left between them. CDR1 SGHVS and CDR2 FNYEAQ come from the germline V gene. The CDR3 DNA reads as TGTGCCAGCAGCTTAGGGGCACAATTTAACTATGGCTACACCTTC. Amino acids: CASSLGAQFNYGYTF.